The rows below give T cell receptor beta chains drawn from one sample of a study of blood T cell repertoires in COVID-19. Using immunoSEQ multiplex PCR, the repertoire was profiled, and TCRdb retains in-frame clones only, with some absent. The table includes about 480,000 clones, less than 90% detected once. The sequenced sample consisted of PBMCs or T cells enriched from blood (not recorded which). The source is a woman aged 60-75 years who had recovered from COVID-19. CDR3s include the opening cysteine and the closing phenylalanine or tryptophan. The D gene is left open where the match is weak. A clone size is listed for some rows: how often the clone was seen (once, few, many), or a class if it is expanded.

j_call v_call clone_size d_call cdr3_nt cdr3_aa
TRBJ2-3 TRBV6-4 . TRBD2 TGTGCCAGCAGTGACCGGGGGGGCGGGCATACGCAGTATTTT CASSDRGGGHTQYF
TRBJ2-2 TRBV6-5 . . TGTGCCAGCAGTTACACGGGAGACACCGGGGAGCTGTTTTTT CASSYTGDTGELFF
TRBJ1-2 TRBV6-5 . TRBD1 TGTGCCAGCAGTCTTTCGGGACAGTTCTATGGCTACACCTTC CASSLSGQFYGYTF
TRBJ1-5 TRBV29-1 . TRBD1 TGCAGCGTTGGCCGGGACAGGGATCAGCCCCAGCATTTT CSVGRDRDQPQHF
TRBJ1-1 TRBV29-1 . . TGCAGCGTTGCAATCCCCAGGGGGAACACTGAAGCTTTCTTT CSVAIPRGNTEAFF
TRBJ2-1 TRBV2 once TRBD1 TGTGCCAGCAGTGGACAGGGGTTGTCCTACAATGAGCAGTTCTTC CASSGQGLSYNEQFF
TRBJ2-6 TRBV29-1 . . TGCAGCGTTGTGGGACTGGCTGGGGCCAACGTCCTGACTTTC CSVVGLAGANVLTF
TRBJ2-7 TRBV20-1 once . TGCAGTGCTATCTACTCCTACGAGCAGTACTTC CSAIYSYEQYF
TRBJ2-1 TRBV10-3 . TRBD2 TGTGCCACCCAGAGGAGTAGCGGGGGGCCCCCAAGCTCCTACAATGAGCAGTTCTTC CATQRSSGGPPSSYNEQFF
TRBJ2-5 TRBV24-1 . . TGTGCCACCAGTGATTTGATTAGTGGCCAAGAGACCCAGTACTTC CATSDLISGQETQYF
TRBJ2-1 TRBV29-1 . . TGCAGCGTTGAAGAAACTAGCTCCTCCTCCTACAATGAGCAGTTCTTC CSVEETSSSSYNEQFF
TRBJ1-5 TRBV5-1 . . TGCGCCAGCAGCTTTGAGGGTGGGCAGCCCCAGCATTTT CASSFEGGQPQHF
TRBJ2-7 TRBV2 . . TGTGCCAGCAGCCCTCCCCCCGCCCGAGACGAGCAGTACTTC CASSPPPARDEQYF
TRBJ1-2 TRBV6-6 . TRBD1 TGTGCCAGCAGCCGCCCGGTCGGACAGGGCTTTTATGGCTACACCTTC CASSRPVGQGFYGYTF
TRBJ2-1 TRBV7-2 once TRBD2 TGTGCCAGCAGCTTTAGCGGGGGGGCATTTGTGTACAATGAGCAGTTCTTC CASSFSGGAFVYNEQFF
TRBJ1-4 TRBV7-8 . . TGTGCCAGCAGCTTAGGGGCAAGACAGTCTAATGAAAAACTGTTTTTT CASSLGARQSNEKLFF
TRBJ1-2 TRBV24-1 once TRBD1 TGTGCCACCAGTGATTCCCGCCTGGACAGGGCCAACTATGGCTACACCTTC CATSDSRLDRANYGYTF
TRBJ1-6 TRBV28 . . TGTGCCAGCACCCCCCAGGGGAAAGCGCCCCTCCACTTT CASTPQGKAPLHF
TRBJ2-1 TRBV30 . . TGTGCCTGGAGTACGGACAGCTACAATGAGCAGTTCTTC CAWSTDSYNEQFF
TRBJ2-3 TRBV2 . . TGTGCCAGCAGTGAGGGCCCCTCAACAGATACGCAGTATTTT CASSEGPSTDTQYF
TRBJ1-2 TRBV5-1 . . TGCGCCAGCAGCTTGGAACAGGGCTATGGCTACACCTTC CASSLEQGYGYTF